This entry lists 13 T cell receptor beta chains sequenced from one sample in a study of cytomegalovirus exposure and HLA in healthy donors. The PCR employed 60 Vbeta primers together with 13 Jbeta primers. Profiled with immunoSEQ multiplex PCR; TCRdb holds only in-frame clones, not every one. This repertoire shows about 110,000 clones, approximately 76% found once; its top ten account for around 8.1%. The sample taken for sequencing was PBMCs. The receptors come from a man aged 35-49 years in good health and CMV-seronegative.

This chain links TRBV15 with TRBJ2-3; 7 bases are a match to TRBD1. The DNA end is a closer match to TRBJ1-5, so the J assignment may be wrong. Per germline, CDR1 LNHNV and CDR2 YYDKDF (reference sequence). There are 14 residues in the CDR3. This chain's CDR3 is CATSREQGGDTQHF. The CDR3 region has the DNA TGTGCCACCAGCAGAGAGCAGGGGGGAGATACGCAGCATTTT.

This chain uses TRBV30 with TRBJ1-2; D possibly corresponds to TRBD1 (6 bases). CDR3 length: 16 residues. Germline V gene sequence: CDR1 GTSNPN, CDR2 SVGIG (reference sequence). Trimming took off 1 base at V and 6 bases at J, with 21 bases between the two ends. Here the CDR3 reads CAWSGTRGRPVHGYTF. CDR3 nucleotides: TGTGCCTGGAGTGGGACCAGGGGCAGGCCGGTACATGGCTACACCTTC. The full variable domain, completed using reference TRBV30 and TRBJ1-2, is SQTIHQWPATLVQPVGSPLSLECTVEGTSNPNLYWYRQAAGRGLQLLFYSVGIGQISSEVPQNLSASRPQDRQFILSSKKLLLSDSGFYLCAWSGTRGRPVHGYTFGSGTRLTVV.

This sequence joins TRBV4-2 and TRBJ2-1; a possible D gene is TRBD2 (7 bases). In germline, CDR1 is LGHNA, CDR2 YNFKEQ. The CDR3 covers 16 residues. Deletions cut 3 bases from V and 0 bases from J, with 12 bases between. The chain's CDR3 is CASSHGGASSYNEQFF. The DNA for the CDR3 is TGTGCCAGCAGCCATGGGGGGGCGAGCTCCTACAATGAGCAGTTCTTC.

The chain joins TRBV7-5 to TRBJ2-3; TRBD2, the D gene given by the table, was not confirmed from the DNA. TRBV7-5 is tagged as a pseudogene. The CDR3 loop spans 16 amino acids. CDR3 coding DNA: TGTGCCAGAAGCTTAGAACTGCCTACTAGCACAGATACGCAGTATTTT. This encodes CARSLELPTSTDTQYF.

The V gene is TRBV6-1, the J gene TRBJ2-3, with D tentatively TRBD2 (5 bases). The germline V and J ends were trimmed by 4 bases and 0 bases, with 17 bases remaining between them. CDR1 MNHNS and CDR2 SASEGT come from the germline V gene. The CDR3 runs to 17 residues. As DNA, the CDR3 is TGTGCCAGCAGTGGAACCCGGACGGACTCTAGCACAGATACGCAGTATTTT. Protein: CASSGTRTDSSTDTQYF.

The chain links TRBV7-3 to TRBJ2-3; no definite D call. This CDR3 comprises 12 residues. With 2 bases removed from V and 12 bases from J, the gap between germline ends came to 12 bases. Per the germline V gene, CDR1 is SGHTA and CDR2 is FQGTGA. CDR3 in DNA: TGTGCCAGCAGCTTAGATGCGCGGAAACAGTATTTT. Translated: CASSLDARKQYF.

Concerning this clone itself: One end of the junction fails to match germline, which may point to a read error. CDR3 bases: TGTGCCAGCAGCTTAGCAGGGGGCGGTAGTGACGGCTACCCCTTC. This codes for CASSLAGGGSDGYPF. The chain uses TRBV5-6 and TRBJ1-2, with 8 bases matching TRBD1. The CDR3 is 15 amino acids. Germline CDR1 SGHDT, CDR2 YYEEEE.

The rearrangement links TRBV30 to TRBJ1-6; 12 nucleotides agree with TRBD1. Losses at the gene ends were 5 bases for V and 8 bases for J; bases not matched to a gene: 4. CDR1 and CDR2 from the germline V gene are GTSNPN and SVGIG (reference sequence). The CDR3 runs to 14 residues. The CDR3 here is CAWAGQGAYSPLHF. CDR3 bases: TGTGCCTGGGCGGGACAGGGGGCATATTCACCCCTCCACTTT.

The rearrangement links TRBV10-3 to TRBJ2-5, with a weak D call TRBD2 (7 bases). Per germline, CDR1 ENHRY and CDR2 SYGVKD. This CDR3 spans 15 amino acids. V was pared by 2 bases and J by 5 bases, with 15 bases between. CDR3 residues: CAISEAKGGRETQYF. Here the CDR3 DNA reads TGTGCCATCAGTGAGGCAAAGGGGGGGCGGGAGACCCAGTACTTC.

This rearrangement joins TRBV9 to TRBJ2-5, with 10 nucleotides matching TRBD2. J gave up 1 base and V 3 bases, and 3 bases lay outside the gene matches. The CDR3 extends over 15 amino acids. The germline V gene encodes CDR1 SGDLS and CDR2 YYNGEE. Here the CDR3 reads CASSALAGGQETQYF. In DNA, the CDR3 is TGTGCCAGCAGCGCTTTAGCGGGGGGCCAAGAGACCCAGTACTTC.

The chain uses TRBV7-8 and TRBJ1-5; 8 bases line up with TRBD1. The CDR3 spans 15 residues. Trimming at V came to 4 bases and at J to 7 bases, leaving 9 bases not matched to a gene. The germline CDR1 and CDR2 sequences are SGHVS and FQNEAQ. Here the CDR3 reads CASSSFVGQGQPQHF. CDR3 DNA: TGTGCCAGCAGCTCCTTCGTCGGACAGGGCCAGCCCCAGCATTTT.

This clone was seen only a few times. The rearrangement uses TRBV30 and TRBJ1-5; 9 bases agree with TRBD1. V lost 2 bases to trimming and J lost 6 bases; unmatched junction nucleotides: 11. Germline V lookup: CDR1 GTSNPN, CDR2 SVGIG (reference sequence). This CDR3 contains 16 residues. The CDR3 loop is CAWSLKTGGMGQPQHF. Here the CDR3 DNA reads TGTGCCTGGAGTCTGAAGACAGGGGGAATGGGTCAGCCCCAGCATTTT.

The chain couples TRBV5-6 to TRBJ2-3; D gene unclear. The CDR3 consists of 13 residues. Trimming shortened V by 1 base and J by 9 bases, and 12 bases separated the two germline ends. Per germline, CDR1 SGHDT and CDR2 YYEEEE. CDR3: CASSLSGLPTQYF. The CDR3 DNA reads TGTGCCAGCAGCTTGAGTGGGCTACCGACGCAGTATTTT.